The table lists the clone carrying this T cell receptor beta chain with many counts. Time point noted: newly diagnosed GD, antithyroid drugs for less than 3 months. From PBMCs, RNA was extracted and then used to make the TCR library. These data belong to a study of regulatory T cells in long-lasting Graves disease. Per germline, CDR1 LNHNV and CDR2 YYDKDF (reference sequence). CDR3 length: 15 residues. V dropped 0 bases and J dropped 7; count of bases not matched to a gene: 6. Arm-PCR with iRepertoire HTBI primers amplified the CDR3 regions for these TCR beta libraries. MiXCR, applied by TCRdb to the multiplex PCR reads, yields one record per CDR3 protein. The table has over 200,000 distinct CDR3 sequences, 15% to 20% seen once. This sample was also put to use in a study of T cells in Graves' hyperthyroidism and ophthalmopathy.

The sample consisted of peripheral blood mononuclear cells (PBMCs), taken at new diagnosis, from a patient treated with antithyroid drugs. The clonotype comes from a woman in her 30s with Graves disease. J is TRBJ1-2 and V is TRBV15; 9 nucleotides line up with TRBD1. Here the CDR3 DNA reads TGTGCCACCAGCAGAGATGGGACAGGGTTGGGTGGCTACACCTTC. This codes for CATSRDGTGLGGYTF.